The present TCR beta chain was sequenced within a study of blood T cells in healthy people across ages. Trimming stripped 0 bases from V and 0 bases from J, with 12 bases between. The CDR3 length is 17 residues. CDR1 is LNHDA and CDR2 is SQIVND in the germline V gene (reference sequence). For every donor, a draw yielded roughly 9.3 milliliters of peripheral blood. A second PCR, run for roughly 7 to 11 cycles, used a sample-barcoded 5' primer plus a J-beta primer mix. Every single cDNA molecule received a tag from a template-switch adaptor with 12 random nucleotides. Each sample provided no less than 2.5 million CDR3-containing paired-end reads. One entry per CDR3 protein, called by TCRdb with MiXCR from the 5' RACE reads. Of 1,100,000 or so distinct CDR3 sequences listed, 35% to 55% are singletons.

The receptor's source is a woman aged 55 to 70 in good health. What was sequenced was blood. The V gene is TRBV19, the J gene TRBJ2-4; D uncertain. CDR3 in amino acids: CASSIESTSLAKNIQYF. The CDR3 DNA reads as TGTGCCAGTAGTATAGAAAGCACCTCTTTAGCCAAAAACATTCAGTACTTC.